This T cell receptor beta chain was documented in a study of CD8+ T cells in alopecia areata. On the study more broadly: Treated patients were dosed with oral tofacitinib, taking 5 to 10 mg twice daily. Tofacitinib ran for 6 to 18 months before 6 months off drug. Overall study findings and caveats: Lesional scalp, especially alopecia totalis/universalis, showed higher clonality than normal scalp. The study found TCR sharing across patients less clear than in mice, possibly for HLA reasons.

RNA extraction and reverse transcription yielded cDNA as sequencing template. Here immunoSEQ multiplex PCR was the method, and the copy in TCRdb shows in-frame clones only, minus some. The data hold about 180,000 clones, with 65% to 75% observed a single time. Notes on this clone: The target antigen is unknown.

The material was CD8+ T cells sorted from blood, obtained at week 0. This TCR was sampled from a human donor with alopecia areata.

The CDR3: CASRGDSVRADTQYF. CDR3 DNA: TGTGCCAGCAGAGGGGACAGTGTTCGGGCAGATACGCAGTATTTT. The chain uses TRBV2 and TRBJ2-3; 7 bases fit TRBD1. The CDR3 is made up of 15 amino acids. Germline lookup yields CDR1 SNHLY and CDR2 FYNNEI. The V segment lost 6 bases and the J segment 4 bases; nucleotides outside the gene matches: 10.